These 13 T cell receptor beta chains share one sample of origin, sequenced in a study of T cells in Graves' hyperthyroidism and ophthalmopathy. Regions amplified from RNA transcripts were the TCR beta CDR3 regions. TCR CDR3 regions were first amplified by RT-PCR with HTBI primers. Via MiXCR, TCRdb re-called the multiplex PCR reads, giving one row per CDR3 protein. The sample includes a few hundred thousand distinct CDR3 sequences, around 20% of them seen just once. Sequenced: blood. These receptors all stem from a woman in her fifties or sixties with Graves' hyperthyroidism.

In its sample, this clonotype was seen many times. This chain uses TRBV27 with TRBJ2-1; 11 nucleotides match TRBD2. CDR3 length: 16 amino acids. The trim removed 2 bases at V and 8 bases at J, leaving 8 bases unmatched. Germline values: CDR1 MNHEY, CDR2 SMNVEV (reference sequence). The CDR3 reads CASSLGPTSGRHEQFF. The CDR3 coding sequence is TGTGCCAGCAGTTTAGGGCCCACTAGCGGGAGACATGAGCAGTTCTTC.

This clonotype was seen a single time. A single base separates this from a much larger clone, so it may be a read error. J is TRBJ2-7 and V is TRBV6-9; D might be TRBD2 (5 bases). Germline V CDR1 and CDR2: MNHGY, SVAAGI. The CDR3 runs 15 residues. This CDR3 reads CAGSYDTLTTYEQYF. The DNA for the CDR3 is TGTGCCGGCAGTTACGACACCCTGACTACCTACGAGCAGTACTTC.

The genes are TRBV20-1 and TRBJ1-4; D ambiguous. The CDR3 spans 13 residues. Germline CDR1 is DFQATT and CDR2 is SNEGSKA (reference sequence). Trimming removed 0 bases at V and 6 bases at J, with 8 bases between. CDR3 residues: CSARDYQDEKLFF. The CDR3 coding sequence is TGCAGTGCTAGAGATTACCAAGATGAAAAACTGTTTTTT.

This clonotype was seen a handful of times. The junction does not match germline at one end; this may be a read error. The chain carries TRBV7-8 and TRBJ1-4, with D possibly being TRBD1 (5 bases). CDR1 and CDR2 from the germline V gene are SGHVS and FQNEAQ. There are 16 residues in the CDR3. In nucleotides, the CDR3 is TGTGCCAGCAGCTTAGCGGAGGGGCTTGCTAATGAAAAACTGTTTTTC. This sequence encodes CASSLAEGLANEKLFF. The whole variable domain, remainder taken from reference TRBV7-8 and TRBJ1-4, is GAGVSQSPRYKVAKRGQDVALRCDPISGHVSLFWYQQALGQGPEFLTYFQNEAQLDKSGLPSDRFFAERPEGSVSTLKIQRTQQEDSAVYLCASSLAEGLANEKLFFGSGTQLSVL.

The chain carries TRBV27 and TRBJ2-7; possible D gene TRBD2, 6 bases. The V end was cut by 6 bases, the J end by 0 bases, with 9 bases between. From germline, CDR1 is MNHEY and CDR2 SMNVEV (reference sequence). This CDR3 has 13 amino acids. CDR3 sequence reads: CASRLTSSYEQYF. The CDR3 DNA is TGTGCCAGCAGACTGACTAGCTCCTACGAGCAGTACTTC.

This clonotype was picked up many times. The chain couples TRBV7-3 to TRBJ2-3, with 9 nucleotides matching TRBD2. The CDR3 totals 16 residues. Looked up from germline, CDR1 is SGHTA and CDR2 is FQGTGA. J lost 1 base, V lost 4 bases, and 6 bases had no gene match. As DNA, the CDR3 is TGTGCCAGCAGCTCCAAGCGGGAGGCCCGCACAGATACGCAGTATTTT. This translates into CASSSKREARTDTQYF.

This clonotype was seen once. The chain employs TRBV5-1 and TRBJ2-5; 7 nucleotides agree with TRBD1. The CDR3 loop spans 16 amino acids. Trimming removed 1 base from V and 4 bases from J; junction bases left unmatched: 10. Germline V gives CDR1 SGHRS, CDR2 YFSETQ. CDR3 nucleotide sequence: TGCGCCAGCAGCTTGATGACAGGGCCCGTATCAGAGACCCAGTACTTC. Protein product: CASSLMTGPVSETQYF.

Many counts were recorded for this clonotype. The rearrangement links TRBV7-2 to TRBJ2-3; the match to TRBD2 covers 7 bases. This CDR3 region has 16 residues. Germline values: CDR1 SGHTA, CDR2 FQGNSA. After removal of 3 bases from V and 1 base from J, the junction contained 7 bases not matched to a gene. As DNA, the CDR3 is TGTGCCAGCAGCTTCGAGGGAGGGCCTCGCACAGATACGCAGTATTTT. It codes for CASSFEGGPRTDTQYF.

As for this clonotype: At one end, the junction sequence differs from germline, possibly due to a read error. V usage is TRBV28 and J usage is TRBJ2-3; 8 bases are shared with TRBD2. CDR1 MDHEN and CDR2 SYDVKM come from the germline V gene. The CDR3 is 16 residues long. Here the CDR3 DNA reads TGTACCAGCAGTATGGCTAGCGGGCTCTTCACAGATACGCAGTATTTT. Translating it yields CTSSMASGLFTDTQYF.

This clonotype was found many times. V and J are TRBV5-1 and TRBJ1-1; 12 bases align to TRBD1. With 3 bases clipped from V and 0 bases from J, the junction kept 9 bases outside the gene matches. This CDR3 is 18 amino acids long. The V gene's germline CDR1 is SGHRS and CDR2 YFSETQ. The CDR3 sequence: CASSSVPGQGAMNTEAFF. Written as DNA, the CDR3 is TGCGCCAGCAGCTCAGTCCCGGGACAGGGGGCGATGAACACTGAAGCTTTCTTT.

In this sample, this clonotype turned up many times. CDR3 sequence reads: CASLTRGKDTQYF. For the CDR3, the DNA is TGTGCCAGCCTAACCAGGGGGAAAGATACGCAGTATTTT. The chain uses TRBV6-1 and TRBJ2-3; 7 bases agree with TRBD1. The V segment lost 8 bases and the J segment 5 bases; nucleotides outside the gene matches: 7. The CDR3 has 13 residues. The V gene's germline CDR1 is MNHNS and CDR2 SASEGT.

J is TRBJ1-3 and V is TRBV19; no definite D call. V lost 5 bases, J lost 2 bases, and 16 bases lay in between. The CDR3 loop spans 16 amino acids. The germline gives CDR1 LNHDA, CDR2 SQIVND (reference sequence). Here the CDR3 reads CASSSSGTTAGNTIYF. The CDR3 coding sequence is TGTGCCAGTAGTTCGTCGGGCACCACCGCTGGAAACACCATATATTTT.

This clonotype has a count of ten or more. The rearrangement links TRBV20-1 to TRBJ2-7; tentatively, D is TRBD2 (6 bases). CDR3 length equals 14 residues. The V end lost 1 base, the J end lost 3 bases, and 13 bases lay between the germline ends. Per the germline V gene, CDR1 is DFQATT and CDR2 is SNEGSKA (reference sequence). The CDR3 DNA reads TGCAGTGCTAGAGGCGGCGCGGGACGCTACGAGCAGTACTTC. This translates into CSARGGAGRYEQYF.